Listed below are T cell receptor beta chains from one sample, sequenced in a study of blood T cells in healthy people across ages. One entry per CDR3 protein results from TCRdb running MiXCR on the 5' RACE reads. The sample consists of about a million distinct CDR3 sequences, roughly 50% of them appearing once. Material: blood. These receptors were taken from a woman in her fifties or sixties in good health. Both conserved end residues are part of each CDR3. D genes are given only for firm matches. Only part of the rows carry a size: once, few, many, or a class if the clone is expanded.

clone_size,d_call,j_call,v_call,cdr3_aa,cdr3_nt
once,NA,TRBJ2-2,TRBV20-1,CSASGGRGNTGELFF,TGCAGTGCTTCCGGGGGGCGCGGGAACACCGGGGAGCTGTTTTTT
NA,TRBD1,TRBJ1-5,TRBV4-1,CASSPYNRGDQPQHF,TGCGCCAGCAGCCCGTACAACAGGGGGGATCAGCCCCAGCATTTT
many,TRBD2,TRBJ2-5,TRBV12-3/TRBV12-4,CASSRSGKETQYF,TGTGCCAGCAGCCGGAGCGGGAAGGAGACCCAGTACTTC
NA,NA,TRBJ2-7,TRBV7-6,CASSLRVGGSYEQYF,TGTGCCAGCAGCTTGAGAGTGGGTGGCTCCTACGAGCAGTACTTC
NA,NA,TRBJ2-7,TRBV21-1,CASSRGQECYEQYF,TGTGCCAGCAGCCGCGGACAGGAATGCTACGAGCAGTACTTC
once,NA,TRBJ2-7,TRBV7-2,CASTPFGAGDYEQYF,TGTGCCAGCACCCCTTTTGGGGCAGGGGATTACGAGCAGTACTTC
NA,TRBD2,TRBJ2-4,TRBV28,CASSSGLAPIQYF,TGTGCCAGCAGTTCCGGACTAGCTCCCATTCAGTACTTC
NA,NA,TRBJ2-6,TRBV6-2/TRBV6-3,CASSNEREPSGANVLTF,TGTGCCAGCAGTAACGAACGAGAGCCTTCTGGGGCCAACGTCCTGACTTTC
NA,NA,TRBJ2-1,TRBV12-3/TRBV12-4,CASTFRRGNEQFF,TGTGCCAGCACCTTCCGGCGGGGAAATGAGCAGTTCTTC
NA,TRBD1,TRBJ1-1,TRBV20-1,CSATPPGQGMNTEAFF,TGCAGTGCTACCCCGCCAGGACAGGGAATGAACACTGAAGCTTTCTTT
NA,NA,TRBJ1-1,TRBV5-5,CASSLAPRDTEAFF,TGTGCCAGCAGCTTGGCGCCTAGGGACACTGAAGCTTTCTTT
few,NA,TRBJ1-2,TRBV25-1,CASSEYDRPYGYTF,TGTGCCAGCAGTGAATATGATCGACCTTATGGCTACACCTTC
few,TRBD2,TRBJ2-7,TRBV27,CASTEGLVVYEQYF,TGTGCCAGCACCGAGGGACTAGTGGTGTACGAGCAGTACTTC
NA,NA,TRBJ2-7,TRBV13,CASSLGPPRLEGSYEQYF,TGTGCCAGCAGCTTAGGCCCCCCACGACTAGAGGGCTCCTACGAGCAGTACTTC
once,NA,TRBJ2-3,TRBV27,CASSLRRLGTDTQYF,TGTGCCAGCAGTTTAAGAAGGTTGGGGACAGATACGCAGTATTTT